This T cell receptor beta chain was sequenced during a study of metastatic and nonmetastatic thyroid tumors. Study summary: Patients with malignant and benign thyroid disease provided blood and tumor or nodule tissue, whose repertoires were compared.

Original analysis: To classify distant metastasis in papillary thyroid cancer, a model was built from CDR3 differences across clinicopathological groups. With MiXCR, TCRdb reprocessed the PCR reads. In this record, the V and J calls reflect TCRdb's handling and not the investigators' own analysis. Of tens of thousands of clones listed, less than 60% were seen once; the top ten hold less than 25%. CDR1 is MGHRA and CDR2 is YSYEKL in the germline V gene. V was clipped by 6 bases and J by 10 bases; unmatched bases: 9. The CDR3 length is 15 residues. Patients were all untreated before their thyroid surgery.

This receptor was obtained from a male donor with papillary thyroid cancer or a benign thyroid nodule (not recorded which). Some clones in this sample may be carry-over from other donors' samples. Sequencing was performed on tumor tissue. The chain links TRBV4-1 to TRBJ2-1; TRBD2 matches at 13 bases. CDR3 amino acids: CASRTLAGGAGEQFF. For the CDR3, the DNA is TGCGCCAGCAGGACACTAGCGGGAGGGGCGGGGGAGCAGTTCTTC.